The clone carrying this T cell receptor beta chain has a single count. This sample was included in a study of brain T cells in children with intractable seizures. Sequenced by immunoSEQ multiplex PCR; TCRdb stores in-frame clones only, minus some. The sample carries tens of thousands of clones, approximately 89% recorded once. The junction had 3 bases not matched to a gene; V was cut back by 6 bases and J by 10 bases. CDR3 size: 11 residues. The input for sequencing was peripheral blood, taken at surgery. The source is a girl aged 2 to 9 with Rasmussen encephalitis and intractable seizures. The V gene is TRBV12-3 or TRBV12-4, the J gene TRBJ2-1, with TRBD2 identical over 7 bases. The CDR3 protein is CASRKRGEQFF. CDR3 in DNA: TGTGCCAGCAGAAAGCGGGGCGAGCAGTTCTTC.